These 27 T cell receptor beta chains were sequenced from one sample in a study of shared clonotypes between healthy human individuals. Assay used: immunoSEQ multiplex PCR; TCRdb lists only in-frame clones, some missing. This sample has some 2,500,000 clones, with under 95% found just once. Source material: naive CD4+ T cells from PBMCs. Subset specified: CD45RA+ positively selected. The receptors were gathered from a man younger than 30 in good health. Some clones in this sample may be carry-over from other donors' samples.

The chain recombines TRBV5-4 with TRBJ2-7; 10 nucleotides align to TRBD2. This CDR3 is 14 amino acids long. V dropped 0 bases and J dropped 7; count of bases not matched to a gene: 4. The germline gives CDR1 SGHNT, CDR2 YYREEE (reference sequence). CDR3 in amino acids: CASSLDLAGVEQYF. The CDR3 DNA is TGTGCCAGCAGCTTGGACCTAGCGGGAGTGGAGCAGTACTTC.

The chain couples TRBV2 to TRBJ2-5; no reliable D call. The germline V gene encodes CDR1 SNHLY and CDR2 FYNNEI. V was pared by 2 bases and J by 5 bases, with 9 bases between. The CDR3 consists of 13 residues. Here the CDR3 reads CASSENRRETQYF. In DNA form, the CDR3 reads TGTGCCAGCAGTGAAAACAGACGCGAGACCCAGTACTTC.

The chain uses TRBV7-8 and TRBJ1-4; D is possibly TRBD1 (6 bases). Germline CDR1 is SGHVS and CDR2 is FQNEAQ. The CDR3 loop spans 15 amino acids. The germline V and J ends were trimmed by 3 bases and 2 bases, with 10 bases remaining between them. DNA for the CDR3: TGTGCCAGCAGCTTGAACAGGGTTACTAATGAAAAACTGTTTTTT. Amino acid sequence: CASSLNRVTNEKLFF. Looking up the rest from reference TRBV7-8 and TRBJ1-4 gives the full variable domain: GAGVSQSPRYKVAKRGQDVALRCDPISGHVSLFWYQQALGQGPEFLTYFQNEAQLDKSGLPSDRFFAERPEGSVSTLKIQRTQQEDSAVYLCASSLNRVTNEKLFFGSGTQLSVL.

The genes are TRBV30 and TRBJ1-5; D gene ambiguous. The CDR3 runs to 14 residues. Germline CDR1 reads GTSNPN; CDR2 reads SVGIG (reference sequence). V was cut by 0 bases and J by 7 bases, with 13 bases left in between. For the CDR3, the DNA is TGTGCCTGGAGTGTAGATGCGCGGAACCAGCCCCAGCATTTT. The encoded protein is CAWSVDARNQPQHF.

This clone turned up a few times. Other DNA variants within this sample encode the same CDR3. The chain has TRBV2 and TRBJ1-2; D possibly corresponds to TRBD1 (5 bases). V was shortened by 2 bases and J by 4 bases, with 5 bases between the two germline ends. CDR3 length: 12 amino acids. Germline CDR1 and CDR2: SNHLY and FYNNEI. The CDR3 region is CASSEQGYGYTF. In nucleotides, the CDR3 is TGTGCCAGCAGTGAACAGGGCTATGGCTACACCTTC.

The chain is built from TRBV19 and TRBJ1-2; D might be TRBD1 (6 bases). V was clipped by 6 bases and J by 2 bases, with 16 bases between them. Germline V gene lookup returns CDR1 LNHDA and CDR2 SQIVND (reference sequence). The CDR3 consists of 15 residues. In nucleotides, the CDR3 is TGTGCCAGTAGCGAACAGGGTGTCGGGAACTATGGCTACACCTTC. Translated: CASSEQGVGNYGYTF. The variable domain in full, with the rest retrieved from reference TRBV19 and TRBJ1-2, is DGGITQSPKYLFRKEGQNVTLSCEQNLNHDAMYWYRQDPGQGLRLIYYSQIVNDFQKGDIAEGYSVSREKKESFPLTVTSAQKNPTAFYLCASSEQGVGNYGYTFGSGTRLTVV.

The chain employs TRBV30 and TRBJ2-4; D is possibly TRBD1 (6 bases). The V end lost 1 base, the J end lost 8 bases, and 12 bases lay between the germline ends. CDR3 size: 13 residues. Germline V gene data show CDR1 as GTSNPN and CDR2 as SVGIG (reference sequence). This CDR3 reads CAWSGDNNYIQYF. As DNA, the CDR3 is TGTGCCTGGAGTGGGGACAATAACTACATTCAGTACTTC.

The chain combines TRBV28 with TRBJ1-3; D is unresolved. V was clipped by 4 bases and J by 4 bases, with 8 bases between them. Germline lookup yields CDR1 MDHEN and CDR2 SYDVKM. This CDR3 region has 13 residues. The DNA for the CDR3 is TGTGCCAGCAGTTGGTGGAAGGGAAACACCATATATTTT. It is translated as CASSWWKGNTIYF.

The V call is TRBV28, the J call TRBJ2-2; D perhaps matches TRBD1 (6 bases). The germline V and J ends were trimmed by 2 bases and 7 bases, with 14 bases remaining between them. CDR1 and CDR2 from the germline V gene are MDHEN and SYDVKM. The CDR3 has 15 residues. This CDR3 is CASSLGQTWGGELFF. CDR3 coding DNA: TGTGCCAGCAGTTTAGGACAGACTTGGGGCGGGGAGCTGTTTTTT.

The chain has TRBV19 and TRBJ1-4, with D perhaps matching TRBD1 (5 bases). The V gene lost 6 bases and the J gene lost 8 bases, with 16 bases spanning the gap. CDR3 length equals 14 residues. The germline CDR1 and CDR2 sequences are LNHDA and SQIVND (reference sequence). The DNA for the CDR3 is TGTGCCAGTAGGACCCCTTCGAGGGACGAAAAACTGTTTTTT. It encodes CASRTPSRDEKLFF.

This clone was counted a few times. V and J are TRBV11-2 and TRBJ1-1; tentative D call: TRBD1 (6 bases). Trimming stripped 5 bases from V and 2 bases from J, with 15 bases between. Per the germline V gene, CDR1 is SGHAT and CDR2 is FQNNGV. The CDR3 runs to 15 residues. The CDR3 DNA is TGTGCCAGCAGCCCCCGGGGGGCGGTTAACACTGAAGCTTTCTTT. Translated, it gives CASSPRGAVNTEAFF.

This chain connects TRBV15 to TRBJ1-4; D perhaps matches TRBD1 (5 bases). CDR3 length: 13 residues. V lost 2 bases, J lost 8 bases, and 9 bases lay in between. The V gene's germline CDR1 is LNHNV and CDR2 YYDKDF (reference sequence). CDR3 sequence: CATSRRGEEKLFF. The DNA of the CDR3 is TGTGCCACCAGCAGACGGGGGGAGGAAAAACTGTTTTTT.

As to this clone: Other DNA variants within this sample encode the same CDR3. This chain uses TRBV6-5 with TRBJ2-3; D is unresolved. Trimming left V 0 bases short and J 4 bases short, with 5 bases between. From germline, CDR1 is MNHEY and CDR2 SVGAGI. The CDR3 consists of 13 residues. The CDR3 DNA reads as TGTGCCAGCAGTTACTCCTACCCAGATACGCAGTATTTT. Protein sequence: CASSYSYPDTQYF.

The genes are TRBV11-2 and TRBJ2-7; D may be TRBD1 (6 bases). The V end was cut by 2 bases, the J end by 0 bases, with 11 bases between. CDR1 SGHAT and CDR2 FQNNGV come from the germline V gene. The CDR3 consists of 15 residues. The CDR3: CASSLNDRRSYEQYF. The CDR3 bases are TGTGCCAGCAGCTTAAACGACAGGCGCTCCTACGAGCAGTACTTC.

This chain links TRBV4-2 with TRBJ2-1; D uncertain. Trimming stripped 1 base from V and 0 bases from J, with 7 bases between. This CDR3 region has 15 residues. Germline CDR1 and CDR2: LGHNA and YNFKEQ. The CDR3 coding sequence is TGTGCCAGCAGCCAAGGGCAAAGCTCCTACAATGAGCAGTTCTTC. Protein product: CASSQGQSSYNEQFF.

V and J are TRBV7-2 and TRBJ1-1; D not resolved. Trimming left V 4 bases short and J 1 base short, with 7 bases between. CDR1 SGHTA and CDR2 FQGNSA come from the germline V gene. This CDR3 is 13 amino acids long. The CDR3, as DNA: TGTGCCAGCAGCTCAACATGGAACACTGAAGCTTTCTTT. This gives the protein CASSSTWNTEAFF.

This chain connects TRBV28 to TRBJ2-4, with D hard to call. V was shortened by 5 bases and J by 0 bases, with 17 bases between the two germline ends. The CDR3 sequence is 17 residues long. Germline CDR1 reads MDHEN; CDR2 reads SYDVKM. The DNA for the CDR3 is TGTGCCAGCAGTGGCCCTTTCGGGCAAATAGCCAAAAACATTCAGTACTTC. Translating gives CASSGPFGQIAKNIQYF.

The V call is TRBV9, the J call TRBJ2-1; 12 nucleotides align to TRBD1. The germline CDR1 and CDR2 sequences are SGDLS and YYNGEE. V was pared by 4 bases and J by 4 bases, with 6 bases of the junction left unmatched. The CDR3 totals 16 residues. Written as DNA, the CDR3 is TGTGCCAGCAGCTCCGGGACAGGGGGCCTGTACAATGAGCAGTTCTTC. Its translation is CASSSGTGGLYNEQFF.

The V and J genes are TRBV7-9 and TRBJ2-7, with 9 bases fitting TRBD2. The CDR3 consists of 16 residues. V was clipped by 1 base and J by 4 bases; unmatched bases: 8. From germline, CDR1 is SEHNR and CDR2 FQNEAQ (reference sequence). In DNA form, the CDR3 reads TGTGCCAGCAGCTTAGTAGCGGGAGCTCTTCATTACGAGCAGTACTTC. Translation: CASSLVAGALHYEQYF.

The chain has TRBV4-2 and TRBJ2-2; 8 bases match TRBD2. CDR1 LGHNA and CDR2 YNFKEQ come from the germline V gene. The CDR3 is 17 residues long. V was clipped by 4 bases and J by 1 base; unmatched bases: 8. Here the CDR3 DNA reads TGTGCCAGCAGCCGCTTACTAGCGGAGCAGAACACCGGGGAGCTGTTTTTT. Its translation: CASSRLLAEQNTGELFF.

Remarks on this clone: The sample contains more than one DNA sequence encoding this CDR3. The gene calls are TRBV30 and TRBJ2-1; tentative D call: TRBD1 (6 bases). V gave up 3 bases and J gave up 5 bases, with 11 bases separating them. This CDR3 contains 13 residues. Germline CDR1 reads GTSNPN; CDR2 reads SVGIG (reference sequence). DNA of the CDR3: TGTGCCTGGAGCGCGGACAGACACAATGAGCAGTTCTTC. Amino acid sequence: CAWSADRHNEQFF.

This sequence joins TRBV4-2 and TRBJ2-2; 10 positions agree with TRBD2. The CDR3 extends over 17 amino acids. The V gene's germline CDR1 is LGHNA and CDR2 YNFKEQ. Germline trimming cut 5 bases from V and 4 bases from J; bases unmatched to any gene: 10. The CDR3 sequence: CASSYSSGRSLTGELFF. CDR3 nucleotide sequence: TGTGCCAGCAGCTATTCTAGCGGGAGATCCCTCACCGGGGAGCTGTTTTTT.

The chain links TRBV9 to TRBJ1-4; TRBD1 matches 10 bases. The trim removed 0 bases at V and 8 bases at J, leaving 4 bases unmatched. Germline CDR1 and CDR2: SGDLS and YYNGEE. The CDR3 runs 15 residues. The DNA of the CDR3 is TGTGCCAGCAGCGTAGCGCCGACAGGGGGCGAAAAACTGTTTTTT. It yields the protein CASSVAPTGGEKLFF.

The J gene is TRBJ2-6, the V gene TRBV11-2; no reliable D call. Deletions cut 1 base from V and 0 bases from J, with 7 bases between. The germline CDR1 and CDR2 sequences are SGHAT and FQNNGV. This CDR3 has 16 amino acids. The CDR3 sequence is CASSLGPHSGANVLTF. The CDR3 region has the DNA TGTGCCAGCAGCTTAGGTCCCCACTCTGGGGCCAACGTCCTGACTTTC.

V and J are TRBV30 and TRBJ2-6, with D maybe TRBD2 (6 bases). Trimming removed 2 bases from V and 0 bases from J, with 17 bases in between. The CDR3 is 18 residues long. From germline, CDR1 is GTSNPN and CDR2 SVGIG (reference sequence). CDR3 sequence reads: CAWSRLGLRRSGANVLTF. The CDR3 DNA is TGTGCCTGGAGTCGTTTGGGACTCCGGCGCTCTGGGGCCAACGTCCTGACTTTC.

The gene calls are TRBV28 and TRBJ1-2; TRBD1 agrees at 7 bases. This CDR3 has 13 residues. The germline gives CDR1 MDHEN, CDR2 SYDVKM. The CDR3 loop is CATTGTDAYGYTF. The CDR3 DNA reads TGTGCGACAACGGGGACAGACGCCTATGGCTACACCTTC.

The chain has TRBV7-9 and TRBJ1-4, with a tentative D call TRBD1 (5 bases). The V end was cut by 4 bases, the J end by 8 bases, with 17 bases between. The CDR3 is 15 amino acids. CDR1 SEHNR and CDR2 FQNEAQ come from the germline V gene (reference sequence). This chain's CDR3 is CASSSGLTDKEKLFF. CDR3 DNA: TGTGCCAGCAGCTCCGGCCTTACGGACAAGGAAAAACTGTTTTTT.